This is a list of T cell receptor beta chains from one sample in a study of metastatic and nonmetastatic thyroid tumors. From the PCR reads, TCRdb re-called clones with MiXCR. The table records 5,000 or so clones, about 37% of them present only once. Sequencing was performed on adjacent normal tissue. Source of these receptors: a male donor with papillary thyroid cancer or a benign thyroid nodule (not recorded which). Some clones in this sample may be carry-over from other donors' samples. CDR3s include the opening cysteine and the closing phenylalanine or tryptophan. Each record gives: J gene, D gene, V gene, clone size, CDR3 protein, CDR3 DNA. A D gene is named only where the DNA matches it firmly. Not all rows give a size; the values are once, few, many and, for expanded clones, a class.

>TRBJ2-3|-|TRBV27|few
CASSPTKRSTDTQYF
TGTGCTAGCAGTCCCACTAAGAGGTCCACAGATACGCAGTATTTT
>TRBJ2-7|TRBD2|TRBV20-1|-
CSAPWGNSGREQYF
TGCAGTGCTCCTTGGGGGAATAGCGGGAGGGAGCAGTACTTC
>TRBJ1-6|-|TRBV30|-
CAWSSGINSPLHF
TGTGCCTGGAGTAGCGGAATTAATTCACCCCTCCACTTT
>TRBJ2-5|TRBD2|TRBV20-1|-
CSARGLAGGDSETQYF
TGCAGTGCTAGAGGCTTAGCGGGGGGGGATTCAGAGACCCAGTACTTC
>TRBJ2-1|-|TRBV19|-
CASSIGNVNEQFF
TGTGCCAGTAGTATTGGGAATGTCAATGAGCAGTTCTTC
>TRBJ2-7|TRBD2|TRBV24-1|-
CATSDSSSGSSEQYF
TGTGCCACCAGTGACTCCTCTAGCGGGAGTAGCGAGCAGTACTTC
>TRBJ2-7|-|TRBV28|-
CASSLAYEQYF
TGTGCCAGCAGTTTAGCCTACGAGCAGTACTTC
>TRBJ2-2|TRBD2|TRBV20-1|-
CSAYSPGLAGGPGELFF
TGCAGTGCTTATTCTCCGGGACTAGCGGGAGGCCCCGGGGAGCTGTTTTTT
>TRBJ2-1|-|TRBV12-3/TRBV12-4|few
CASSFGLGVGEQFF
TGTGCCAGCAGTTTTGGGTTGGGGGTGGGTGAGCAGTTCTTC
>TRBJ2-4|-|TRBV7-9|-
CAGGGQLSF
TGTGCAGGGGGGGGTCAGCTGAGCTTC
>TRBJ2-1|-|TRBV5-6|-
CASSLGADYNEQFF
TGTGCCAGCAGCTTGGGCGCAGATTACAATGAGCAGTTCTTC
>TRBJ2-7|-|TRBV4-1|once
CASSQSHQGGYEQYF
TGCGCCAGCAGCCAAAGTCATCAGGGGGGATACGAGCAGTACTTC
>TRBJ1-3|-|TRBV30|-
CAWSRDTLSLTIYF
TGTGCCTGGAGTCGGGACACACTTAGTCTGACCATATATTTT
>TRBJ2-4|-|TRBV3-1|-
CASSHGAKNIQYF
TGTGCCAGCAGCCACGGTGCCAAAAACATTCAGTACTTC
>TRBJ2-2|-|TRBV11-2|-
CASSPGGRGHTGELFF
TGTGCCAGCAGCCCAGGGGGGCGGGGTCACACCGGGGAGCTGTTTTTT
>TRBJ1-6|-|TRBV6-1|few
CASSEVARTPLHF
TGTGCCAGCAGTGAGGTCGCCCGCACACCCCTCCACTTT
>TRBJ2-7|-|TRBV12-3/TRBV12-4|-
CASSLAGAGLSYEQYF
TGTGCCAGCAGTTTAGCTGGGGCGGGATTATCCTACGAGCAGTACTTC
>TRBJ1-1|-|TRBV24-1|-
CATSDLGSGGPIEYTEAFF
TGTGCCACCAGTGATTTGGGATCGGGGGGCCCAATTGAGTACACTGAAGCTTTCTTT
>TRBJ2-2|-|TRBV5-1|-
CASSSPGGVNTGELFF
TGCGCCAGCAGCTCTCCGGGTGGGGTAAACACCGGGGAGCTGTTTTTT
>TRBJ2-2|-|TRBV20-1|medium-sized
CSATRLTGEVGELFF
TGCAGTGCAACCCGGTTAACGGGGGAGGTGGGGGAGCTGTTTTTT
>TRBJ2-7|-|TRBV20-1|-
CSARVAGALGEQYF
TGCAGTGCTAGAGTGGCAGGGGCTCTCGGGGAGCAGTACTTC
>TRBJ1-1|-|TRBV11-1|-
CASSLAWGSGTEAFF
TGTGCCAGCAGCTTAGCATGGGGGAGTGGAACTGAAGCTTTCTTT
>TRBJ2-7|-|TRBV27|-
CASSFRGAYEQYF
TGTGCCAGCAGTTTCAGGGGAGCCTACGAGCAGTACTTC
>TRBJ2-1|TRBD2|TRBV11-2|-
CASSLGPGLASYSDNEQFF
TGTGCCAGCAGCTTAGGTCCGGGACTAGCGAGCTACTCTGACAATGAGCAGTTCTTC
>TRBJ2-7|-|TRBV2|few
CASSRDRSSYEQYF
TGTGCCAGCAGTCGGGACCGGAGCTCCTACGAGCAGTACTTC
>TRBJ1-2|TRBD1|TRBV12-3/TRBV12-4|-
CACSTTGVSVFYGYTF
TGTGCCTGCAGTACGACAGGGGTCTCTGTATTCTATGGCTACACCTTC